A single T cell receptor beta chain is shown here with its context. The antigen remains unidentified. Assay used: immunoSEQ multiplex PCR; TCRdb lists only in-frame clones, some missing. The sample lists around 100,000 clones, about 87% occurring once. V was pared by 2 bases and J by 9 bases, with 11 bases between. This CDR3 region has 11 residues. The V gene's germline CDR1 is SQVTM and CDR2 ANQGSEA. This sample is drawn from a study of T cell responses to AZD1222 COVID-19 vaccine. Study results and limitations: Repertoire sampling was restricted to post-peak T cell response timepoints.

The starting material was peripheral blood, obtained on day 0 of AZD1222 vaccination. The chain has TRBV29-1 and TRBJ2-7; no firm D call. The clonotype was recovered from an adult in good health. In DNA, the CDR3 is TGCAGCGTTGAAATCCAATGGGGGCAGTACTTC. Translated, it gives CSVEIQWGQYF.